The 18 T cell receptor beta chains presented below share a single source sample, sequenced in a study of blood T cell repertoires in COVID-19. Profiled with immunoSEQ multiplex PCR; TCRdb holds only in-frame clones, not every one. The sample yields about 190,000 clones, more than 85% seen once. Input material: peripheral blood. The receptors shown here come from a man aged 30-40 years with acute or convalescent COVID-19.

The chain joins TRBV5-3 to TRBJ2-3; 13 bases agree with TRBD2. TRBV5-3 is an ORF; its function is uncertain. The CDR3 has 16 residues. Trimming cost V 4 bases and J 3 bases; bases outside gene matches: 5. CDR3 in DNA: TGTGCCAGAAGCCCAGGGACTAGCGGGACTACAGATACGCAGTATTTT. Translated, it gives CARSPGTSGTTDTQYF.

CDR3 residues: CASSVDSSGATYEQYF. CDR3 bases: TGTGCCAGCAGCGTAGATTCTAGCGGGGCCACCTACGAGCAGTACTTC. The J gene is TRBJ2-7, the V gene TRBV9, with 9 positions matching TRBD2. The V and J ends lost 0 bases and 2 bases, in that order; junction bases with no gene match: 6. CDR1 and CDR2 (germline): SGDLS, YYNGEE. This CDR3 has 16 amino acids.

The chain's CDR3 is CASSLQGVANEKLFF. The CDR3 DNA reads TGTGCCAGCAGCTTGCAGGGGGTCGCTAATGAAAAACTGTTTTTT. The rearrangement joins TRBV28 to TRBJ1-4; 7 bases are shared with TRBD1. CDR1 is MDHEN, CDR2 SYDVKM, per germline. The ends lost 6 bases at V and 3 bases at J; junction bases unmatched: 7. The CDR3 runs to 15 residues.

The rearrangement links TRBV10-3 to TRBJ2-7; D is ambiguous. V was cut by 2 bases and J by 3 bases, with 8 bases left in between. Germline V gene data show CDR1 as ENHRY and CDR2 as SYGVKD. The CDR3 totals 13 residues. CDR3 bases: TGTGCCATCAGTGAGGCTGCACTCTACGAGCAGTACTTC. This sequence encodes CAISEAALYEQYF.

With regard to this clone: Only one base separates this from a far larger clonotype, so it likely reflects a read error. The chain combines TRBV9 with TRBJ2-2, with D uncertain. Germline CDR1 reads SGDLS; CDR2 reads YYNGEE. This CDR3 has 13 amino acids. V was pared by 5 bases and J by 1 base, with 6 bases between. The CDR3 DNA follows: TGTGCCAGCAGTGCCGGGAACACCGGGGAGCTGTTTTTT. Its translation is CASSAGNTGELFF.

The chain uses TRBV5-6 and TRBJ2-1; D perhaps matches TRBD1 (6 bases). V was shortened by 4 bases and J by 4 bases, with 12 bases between the two germline ends. The CDR3 has 14 residues. Germline CDR1 is SGHDT and CDR2 is YYEEEE. CDR3 amino acids: CASSTRGLYNEQFF. The DNA for the CDR3 is TGTGCCAGCAGCACCAGGGGATTATACAATGAGCAGTTCTTC.

J is TRBJ1-1 and V is TRBV18; D is perhaps TRBD1 (6 bases). The CDR3 has 14 amino acids. Looked up from germline, CDR1 is KGHSH and CDR2 is LQKENI. Trimming removed 3 bases from V and 1 base from J, with 9 bases in between. DNA for the CDR3: TGTGCCAGCTCACCCCTGGACAGGAACACTGAAGCTTTCTTT. Protein: CASSPLDRNTEAFF.

The chain uses TRBV4-1 and TRBJ1-1; D uncertain. The germline V and J ends were trimmed by 0 bases and 11 bases, with 16 bases remaining between them. Per the germline V gene, CDR1 is MGHRA and CDR2 is YSYEKL. This CDR3 is 14 amino acids long. CDR3 coding DNA: TGCGCCAGCAGCCAAGATTCGGTGGGCAGGAGGGCTTTCTTT. Its protein is CASSQDSVGRRAFF.

V usage is TRBV15 and J usage is TRBJ2-5, with a tentative D call TRBD1 (7 bases). Between the trimmed V and J ends, which lost 5 bases and 7 bases, there was a span of 23 bases. From germline, CDR1 is LNHNV and CDR2 YYDKDF (reference sequence). The length of the CDR3 is 16 residues. The CDR3, as DNA: TGTGCCACCAGCTCTCGAGGGGCCGGCCAGGGGGGGACCCAGTACTTC. Translated: CATSSRGAGQGGTQYF.

CDR3 sequence reads: CASSTGVNYGYTF. The DNA of the CDR3 is TGTGCCAGCAGTACCGGAGTTAATTATGGCTACACCTTC. The chain employs TRBV28 and TRBJ1-2; D not certain. Trimming pared 5 bases from V and 5 bases from J, leaving 12 bases between. CDR3 length: 13 residues. Germline V gene sequence: CDR1 MDHEN, CDR2 SYDVKM.

The chain carries TRBV28 and TRBJ2-7, with D possibly being TRBD1 (6 bases). With 7 bases removed from V and 4 bases from J, the gap between germline ends came to 14 bases. This CDR3 has 13 amino acids. Germline V gene lookup returns CDR1 MDHEN and CDR2 SYDVKM. CDR3 sequence (DNA): TGTGCCAGCACGCCCTCGGGGACATACGAGCAGTACTTC. This encodes CASTPSGTYEQYF.

The chain links TRBV11-2 to TRBJ1-6, with 9 bases identical to TRBD1. The CDR3 totals 15 residues. The V and J ends lost 6 bases and 7 bases, in that order; junction bases with no gene match: 7. From germline, CDR1 is SGHAT and CDR2 FQNNGV. The CDR3 here is CASREQGAGNSPLHF. DNA of the CDR3: TGTGCCAGCAGAGAACAGGGGGCGGGGAATTCACCCCTCCACTTT.

This chain connects TRBV11-2 to TRBJ2-1; 7 bases match TRBD2. This CDR3 is built from 14 residues. After removal of 5 bases from V and 9 bases from J, the junction contained 10 bases not matched to a gene. Looked up from germline, CDR1 is SGHAT and CDR2 is FQNNGV. The CDR3 here is CASSLGGWGGEQFF. DNA for the CDR3: TGTGCCAGCAGCCTGGGAGGGTGGGGTGGTGAGCAGTTCTTC.

This chain joins TRBV5-1 and TRBJ1-1; the match to TRBD1 covers 9 bases. This CDR3 spans 14 amino acids. The germline gives CDR1 SGHRS, CDR2 YFSETQ. V lost 4 bases to trimming and J lost 3 bases; unmatched junction nucleotides: 4. CDR3 nucleotides: TGCGCCAGCAGCGTCGGGACAGGGTACACTGAAGCTTTCTTT. It codes for CASSVGTGYTEAFF. The complete variable domain, with remaining parts taken from reference TRBV5-1 and TRBJ1-1, reads KAGVTQTPRYLIKTRGQQVTLSCSPISGHRSVSWYQQTPGQGLQFLFEYFSETQRNKGNFPGRFSGRQFSNSRSEMNVSTLELGDSALYLCASSVGTGYTEAFFGQGTRLTVV.

A single count supports this clone. The rearrangement uses TRBV5-1 and TRBJ2-5; a weak D match, TRBD2 (6 bases). CDR3 size: 14 residues. V was clipped by 3 bases and J by 5 bases, with 14 bases between them. CDR1 and CDR2 (germline): SGHRS, YFSETQ. The CDR3 DNA reads as TGCGCCAGCAGCTGGGGGGACTGGGGGGAGACCCAGTACTTC. Translated, it gives CASSWGDWGETQYF.

The CDR3 loop reads CASTSTGPGNSPLHF. The CDR3 coding sequence is TGTGCCAGCACCTCGACAGGTCCGGGAAATTCACCCCTCCACTTT. This chain joins TRBV28 and TRBJ1-6, with D possibly matching TRBD1 (6 bases). The CDR3 is made up of 15 amino acids. The germline V and J ends were trimmed by 7 bases and 7 bases, with 17 bases remaining between them. Germline CDR1 MDHEN, CDR2 SYDVKM.

The gene calls are TRBV28 and TRBJ2-1; 11 nucleotides align to TRBD2. Losses at the gene ends were 5 bases for V and 2 bases for J; bases not matched to a gene: 5. Per germline, CDR1 MDHEN and CDR2 SYDVKM. This CDR3 region has 16 residues. Written as DNA, the CDR3 is TGTGCCAGCAGTGCCCCACTAGCGGGAGCCTACAATGAGCAGTTCTTC. Encoded protein: CASSAPLAGAYNEQFF.

CDR3 bases: TGTGCCAGCAGTTACCAGGGGAACACTGAAGCTTTCTTT. Translation gives CASSYQGNTEAFF. The rearrangement uses TRBV6-5 and TRBJ1-1, with D possibly TRBD1 on 5 matching bases. Trimming cost V 2 bases and J 1 base, with 5 bases left between them. This CDR3 spans 13 amino acids. Germline-derived CDR1 and CDR2 are MNHEY and SVGAGI.